The sequence of this T cell receptor beta chain was determined in a study of shared clonotypes between healthy human individuals. On the study more broadly: CD4 naive cells filled three plates per donor, CD4 memory three, CD8 naive two and CD8 memory one.

Concerning this clone itself: Antigen: not known.

Each of the donors was a healthy adult who was HIV-negative and had not had a recent acute infection or vaccination. V was trimmed by 0 bases and J by 5 bases, leaving 6 bases between them. The germline gives CDR1 SGHNT, CDR2 YYREEE (reference sequence). The CDR3 is made up of 13 amino acids. Only in-frame clones appear in the TCRdb table, and some are missing; sequencing was by immunoSEQ multiplex PCR. Of hundreds of thousands of clones in the sample, around 67% were seen once. Study-wide results and caveats: It was observed that around 5% of naive CD4 clonotypes were shared across a few donors. Non-shared clonotypes displayed generation probabilities falling below those of clonotypes present in all four donors.

The specimen sequenced was memory CD4+ T cells sorted from blood. Indicated subset: CD45RA-negative fraction. The source is a woman aged 25 to 39 in good health. This rearrangement joins TRBV5-4 to TRBJ2-1; a possible D gene is TRBD2 (5 bases). The CDR3 DNA follows: TGTGCCAGCAGCTTGGAAGCGGACAATGAGCAGTTCTTC. Its protein product is CASSLEADNEQFF.